The clone carrying this TCR beta chain was picked up one time. No antigen is known for it. Generated by immunoSEQ multiplex PCR, the TCRdb table keeps only in-frame clones and is missing some. Of tens of thousands of clones in the sample, over 75% were seen once. The CDR3 spans 17 residues. The germline gives CDR1 LNHDA, CDR2 SQIVND (reference sequence). J lost 3 bases, V lost 4 bases, and 7 bases had no gene match. This entry belongs to a study of T cell responses to AZD1222 COVID-19 vaccine. Study observations and caveats: Unmutated variant regions reportedly attract nearly half of all spike-specific TCRs.

This chain uses TRBV19 with TRBJ2-1; TRBD2 aligns across 12 bases. This specimen consisted of peripheral blood, obtained on day 0 of AZD1222 vaccination. The receptor was isolated from an adult in good health. The chain's CDR3 is CASSKIPTSGGYNEQFF. CDR3 in DNA: TGTGCCAGTAGTAAAATACCGACTAGCGGGGGCTACAATGAGCAGTTCTTC.